The TCR beta chain under discussion was sequenced for a study of human T cells and chemical hapten exposure. About the research overall: All through the approximately 22-week study, the scalp of each patient received diphenylcyclopropenone doses weekly. Study-level findings and limits: Expanded TCRs created a significantly greater count of big CDR3 similarity clusters than controls did. With patch test score, the counts of PT1 expanded TCRs showed a positive correlation.

The table lists this clonotype with a few counts. The antigen remains unidentified. TCRdb reprocessed the RACE reads with MiXCR, giving one entry per CDR3 protein. This table has 75,000 to 100,000 distinct CDR3 sequences, over 9.5% appearing once. Time point meaning: patch test 1, 2 weeks after DPC sensitization. Regarding treatment: therapeutic diphenylcyclopropenone sensitization with weekly scalp DPC. This TCR came from an older woman with alopecia areata. Some clones in this sample may be carry-over from other donors' samples. Sequenced material: whole blood, taken in connection with sensitization to the hapten diphenylcyclopropenone (DPC).

CDR3 sequence (DNA): TGCGCCAGCAGCAGCCGACCATCTAATGAAAAACTGTTTTTT. Translated, it gives CASSSRPSNEKLFF. The V call is TRBV5-1, the J call TRBJ1-4, with D uncertain. Germline values: CDR1 SGHRS, CDR2 YFSETQ. There are 14 residues in the CDR3. The V and J ends lost 4 bases and 3 bases respectively, with 10 bases between them.